Described below is a single TCR beta chain sequence and its context. Its antigen is not known. This specimen belongs to a study of CD8+CD57+ T cells in acquired aplastic anemia. Looking at the study overall: Across the sorted CD4+ and CD8+ cells, DNA amounts averaged 3.2 ug. Whole-study results and caveats: Patients shared approximately 30 CD8+ CDR3 sequences with controls. Levels of CD8+ Simpson's diversity were not significantly distinct in patients versus controls.

TCR beta VDJ and CDR3 profiles were obtained from a genomic DNA template. One entry per CDR3 protein, called by TCRdb with MiXCR from the reads. Among 250,000 to 350,000 distinct CDR3 sequences listed, approximately 56% were seen once. The receptor was isolated from a human donor with severe aplastic anemia or a healthy control (not recorded which). The sample consisted of sorted CD4+, CD8+, or CD8+CD57+ T cells (not recorded which) from PBMCs.

CDR3 amino acids: CATSAGFPGELFF. The CDR3 DNA reads TGTGCCACCTCGGCTGGGTTCCCCGGGGAGCTGTTTTTT. The genes are TRBV19 and TRBJ2-2; no clear D gene. Looked up from germline, CDR1 is LNHDA and CDR2 is SQIVND (reference sequence). Trimming took 10 bases from V and 6 from J, leaving 15 bases between them. The CDR3 is made up of 13 amino acids. Looking up the rest from reference TRBV19 and TRBJ2-2 gives the full variable domain: DGGITQSPKYLFRKEGQNVTLSCEQNLNHDAMYWYRQDPGQGLRLIYYSQIVNDFQKGDIAEGYSVSREKKESFPLTVTSAQKNPTAFYLCATSAGFPGELFFGEGSRLTVL.